What follows is one T cell receptor beta chain and its context. The source of the sample is a study of blood T cell repertoires in COVID-19. Some clones are missing from TCRdb's copy, which holds only in-frame ones; the method was immunoSEQ multiplex PCR. The sample shows 200,000 to 250,000 clones, about 85% of them seen only once. V was pared by 2 bases and J by 3 bases, with 6 bases of the junction left unmatched. CDR1 and CDR2 (germline): LGHDT, YNNKEL (reference sequence). The CDR3 runs to 16 residues. This chain uses TRBV3-1 (or the pseudogene TRBV3-2) with TRBJ2-2, with 7 bases matching TRBD1. The source of this sequence is a woman younger than 45 who had recovered from COVID-19. Material: PBMCs or T cells enriched from blood (not recorded which). In DNA, the CDR3 is TGTGCCAGCAGCCAAAATAGGCAGGGGGACACCGGGGAGCTGTTTTTT. Translated: CASSQNRQGDTGELFF.